The 30 T cell receptor beta chains below were found in one sample sequenced in a study of blood T cells in healthy people across ages. With a J-beta primer mix and a sample-barcoded 5' primer, a second PCR ran about 6 to 11 cycles. TCRdb itself ran the 5' RACE reads through MiXCR, one entry per CDR3 protein. The sample lists about 800,000 distinct CDR3 sequences, nearly 60% seen once, with approximately 23% in the top ten. The sample was blood. Source of these receptors: a man aged 25 to 45 in good health.

This chain uses TRBV5-1 with TRBJ2-1, with 9 bases matching TRBD1. This CDR3 is built from 19 residues. Per germline, CDR1 SGHRS and CDR2 YFSETQ. After removal of 3 bases from V and 0 bases from J, the junction contained 13 bases not matched to a gene. For the CDR3, the DNA is TGCGCCAGCAGCTCCCCGGGACAGGGCCCCTTAAGCTCCTACAATGAGCAGTTCTTC. Amino acid sequence: CASSSPGQGPLSSYNEQFF.

CDR3 in amino acids: CASSIEQYNSPLHF. The CDR3 coding sequence is TGTGCCAGTAGTATAGAACAATATAATTCACCCCTCCACTTT. The chain has TRBV19 and TRBJ1-6; D uncertain. V dropped 0 bases and J dropped 4 bases, with 4 bases sitting between them. The CDR3 has 14 residues. CDR1 and CDR2 (germline): LNHDA, SQIVND (reference sequence).

The V call is TRBV20-1, the J call TRBJ2-1, with 7 positions matching TRBD2. Germline V CDR1 and CDR2: DFQATT, SNEGSKA (reference sequence). The junction had 10 bases not matched to a gene; V was cut back by 1 base and J by 4 bases. This CDR3 comprises 16 residues. The CDR3 region is CSARARDYRTYNEQFF. DNA of the CDR3: TGCAGTGCTAGAGCCCGGGACTATCGAACATACAATGAGCAGTTCTTC.

The chain uses TRBV18 and TRBJ2-7, with D possibly TRBD1 on 5 matching bases. Germline V gene sequence: CDR1 KGHSH, CDR2 LQKENI. V dropped 0 bases and J dropped 5 bases, with 11 bases sitting between them. The CDR3 sequence is 14 residues long. The CDR3, as DNA: TGTGCCAGCTCACCACCCGCAGGGTCCAACGAGCAGTACTTC. The encoded protein is CASSPPAGSNEQYF.

The sample holds a few counts of this clonotype. V and J are TRBV28 and TRBJ2-4, with 8 bases lining up with TRBD1. Germline V gives CDR1 MDHEN, CDR2 SYDVKM. V gave up 3 bases and J gave up 7 bases; unmatched junction bases: 5. This CDR3 has 14 residues. The CDR3 coding sequence is TGTGCCAGCAGTTTTGGACAGGGTAGGAACATTCAGTACTTC. Its translation: CASSFGQGRNIQYF.

The genes are TRBV20-1 and TRBJ2-3; D gene ambiguous. CDR1 is DFQATT, CDR2 SNEGSKA, per germline (reference sequence). V lost 3 bases and J lost 8, with 9 bases in between. The CDR3 consists of 11 residues. CDR3 protein: CSARLDTTQYF. CDR3 DNA: TGCAGTGCTAGGTTAGATACTACGCAGTATTTT.

A single count supports this clonotype. The chain uses TRBV7-9 and TRBJ2-7, with D tentatively TRBD1 or TRBD2 (5 bases each). Germline lookup yields CDR1 SEHNR and CDR2 FQNEAQ (reference sequence). V lost 1 base, J lost 6 bases, and 16 bases lay in between. This CDR3 comprises 15 residues. CDR3 sequence: CASSLGGGVLGEQYF. The CDR3 region has the DNA TGTGCCAGCAGCTTAGGTGGGGGTGTTCTGGGCGAGCAGTACTTC. Complete variable domain (other parts from reference TRBV7-9 and TRBJ2-7): DTGVSQNPRHKITKRGQNVTFRCDPISEHNRLYWYRQTLGQGPEFLTYFQNEAQLEKSRLLSDRFSAERPKGSFSTLEIQRTEQGDSAMYLCASSLGGGVLGEQYFGPGTRLTVT.

The V call is TRBV20-1, the J call TRBJ2-7; 10 bases are shared with TRBD2. J was trimmed by 5 bases and V by 1 base; bases with no gene match: 8. Germline V gene lookup returns CDR1 DFQATT and CDR2 SNEGSKA (reference sequence). This CDR3 comprises 15 residues. CDR3: CSARVMSLAGDEQYF. The CDR3 coding sequence is TGCAGTGCTAGAGTTATGAGTCTAGCGGGAGACGAGCAGTACTTC.

The chain joins TRBV20-1 to TRBJ2-5, with TRBD2 matching over 7 bases. With V trimmed by 5 bases and J by 3 bases, 21 bases remained unmatched. This CDR3 is built from 18 residues. Germline CDR1 reads DFQATT; CDR2 reads SNEGSKA (reference sequence). The CDR3 DNA is TGCAGTGCTTCCCTCCGGGACCCCTATGGTGGGGGGGAAGAGACCCAGTACTTC. It specifies CSASLRDPYGGGEETQYF.

The rearrangement links TRBV5-1 to TRBJ1-1; D possibly corresponds to TRBD1 (5 bases). The CDR3 is 13 residues long. Germline V gene sequence: CDR1 SGHRS, CDR2 YFSETQ. V lost 0 bases, J lost 12 bases, and 15 bases lay in between. The CDR3 here is CASSLGDQTLPFF. CDR3 nucleotides: TGCGCCAGCAGCTTGGGGGACCAGACCCTCCCTTTCTTT.

V gene TRBV20-1 combines with J gene TRBJ2-2; TRBD2 agrees at 9 bases. This CDR3 is 15 amino acids long. V shed 3 bases and J 6 bases; nucleotides not matched to a gene: 8. Germline V gene lookup returns CDR1 DFQATT and CDR2 SNEGSKA (reference sequence). The CDR3 bases are TGCAGTGCTAGCGAGGTAGCGGGAGTAGCCGGGGAGCTGTTTTTT. Translated: CSASEVAGVAGELFF.

This clonotype was recorded once. The chain carries TRBV9 and TRBJ2-3; D is perhaps TRBD2 (6 bases). V was shortened by 5 bases and J by 6 bases, with 13 bases between the two germline ends. From germline, CDR1 is SGDLS and CDR2 YYNGEE. CDR3 size: 13 residues. The CDR3 DNA reads as TGTGCCAGCAGTACCGGGAGTGGGGATACGCAGTATTTT. Translation gives CASSTGSGDTQYF.

The chain employs TRBV7-8 and TRBJ2-1; no reliable D call. The CDR3 covers 17 residues. Trimming pared 3 bases from V and 0 bases from J, leaving 15 bases between. CDR1 and CDR2 from the germline V gene are SGHVS and FQNEAQ. The CDR3 sequence: CASSLRPPRSSYNEQFF. In DNA form, the CDR3 reads TGTGCCAGCAGCTTGCGACCCCCCCGGAGCTCCTACAATGAGCAGTTCTTC.

This clonotype was seen more than once but under ten times. The chain links TRBV4-3 to TRBJ2-1; 7 bases are a match to TRBD2. V gave up 0 bases and J gave up 5 bases; unmatched junction bases: 10. This CDR3 spans 17 amino acids. In germline, CDR1 is LGHNA, CDR2 YSLEER. This CDR3 reads CASSQDPLAPRHNEQFF. Written as DNA, the CDR3 is TGCGCCAGCAGCCAAGATCCACTAGCGCCTCGACACAATGAGCAGTTCTTC.

This clonotype appeared a single time. This rearrangement joins TRBV28 to TRBJ2-3; the D is unclear. The V end lost 8 bases, the J end lost 2 bases, and 14 bases lay between the germline ends. The CDR3 extends over 14 amino acids. Germline loops: CDR1 MDHEN, CDR2 SYDVKM. The CDR3 is CASRFKRYTDTQYF. CDR3 sequence (DNA): TGTGCCAGCCGGTTCAAACGTTACACAGATACGCAGTATTTT.

V and J are TRBV28 and TRBJ1-2; 10 positions match TRBD1. CDR3 length: 14 residues. The germline V gene encodes CDR1 MDHEN and CDR2 SYDVKM. V trimming: 8 bases; J trimming: 5 bases; junction bases outside the gene matches: 8. The CDR3 DNA follows: TGTGCCAGCGAAAGACAGGGGGCGGGTTATGGCTACACCTTC. Translation: CASERQGAGYGYTF.

The J gene is TRBJ2-1, the V gene TRBV20-1; weak D call: TRBD1 (6 bases). In germline, CDR1 is DFQATT, CDR2 SNEGSKA (reference sequence). The CDR3 is 13 amino acids. V was pared by 0 bases and J by 8 bases, with 11 bases between. In nucleotides, the CDR3 is TGCAGTGCTAGAGATAACAGGGTCTATGAGCAGTTCTTC. Amino acids: CSARDNRVYEQFF.

DNA of the CDR3: TGTGCCTGGAGTCAAACCTCGTCCCAAGAGACCCAGTACTTC. It translates to CAWSQTSSQETQYF. The genes are TRBV30 and TRBJ2-5; D remains ambiguous. The CDR3 loop spans 14 amino acids. V was clipped by 2 bases and J by 1 base, with 11 bases between them. Per the germline V gene, CDR1 is GTSNPN and CDR2 is SVGIG (reference sequence).

On this clonotype: The junction departs from the called germline gene at one end, perhaps through a read error. The J gene is TRBJ2-5, the V gene TRBV28; TRBD2 agrees at 7 bases. The CDR3 consists of 14 residues. Germline V gene sequence: CDR1 MDHEN, CDR2 SYDVKM. The CDR3 loop is CASSLSGAQETQYF. CDR3 DNA sequence: TGCGCCAGCAGCTTAAGCGGGGCTCAAGAGACCCAGTACTTC.

The chain is built from TRBV28 and TRBJ2-3; tentatively, D is TRBD2 (5 bases). CDR3 length equals 16 residues. Germline V CDR1 and CDR2: MDHEN, SYDVKM. Trimming took off 0 bases at V and 1 base at J, with 11 bases between the two ends. CDR3 sequence: CASSLWASRGTDTQYF. The CDR3 nucleotides read TGTGCCAGCAGTTTATGGGCTAGCCGCGGCACAGATACGCAGTATTTT.

This clonotype was counted only a few times. The V and J genes are TRBV6-4 and TRBJ2-1, with D perhaps matching TRBD1 (5 bases). V was cut by 8 bases and J by 0 bases, with 11 bases left in between. The CDR3 totals 14 residues. Germline loops: CDR1 MRHNA, CDR2 SNTAGT. Here the CDR3 reads CASSQGGSYNEQFF. The CDR3 DNA sequence: TGTGCCAGCTCTCAGGGCGGCTCCTACAATGAGCAGTTCTTC.

The CDR3 reads CASSRMGGEPYEQYF. The CDR3 nucleotides read TGTGCCAGCAGCCGTATGGGCGGGGAACCTTACGAGCAGTACTTC. The chain is built from TRBV3-1 and TRBJ2-7; possibly TRBD2 for D (6 bases). With 4 bases removed from V and 4 bases from J, the gap between germline ends came to 17 bases. Germline CDR1 and CDR2: LGHDT and YNNKEL (reference sequence). The CDR3 length is 15 residues.

This clonotype is a singleton in its sample. This sequence joins TRBV10-3 and TRBJ2-4, with D maybe TRBD2 (6 bases). Gene TRBJ2-7 matches the end of the DNA better, so the J call may be wrong. Germline values: CDR1 ENHRY, CDR2 SYGVKD. There are 15 residues in the CDR3. The CDR3 DNA is TGTGCCATCACCGATTTGGGCCGGGACTCGAGCGAGCAGTACTTC. Its protein product is CAITDLGRDSSEQYF.

The CDR3 DNA sequence: TGCGCCAGCAGCTCGGGACTAGCGGGAGGGGCAGAGACCCAGTACTTC. Translation: CASSSGLAGGAETQYF. V usage is TRBV5-1 and J usage is TRBJ2-7, with 16 nucleotides matching TRBD2. The DNA end favors TRBJ2-5, so the J call may be wrong. The CDR3 contains 16 residues. CDR1 and CDR2 (germline): SGHRS, YFSETQ.

This chain links TRBV4-1 with TRBJ2-5; unclear D gene. Germline CDR1 reads MGHRA; CDR2 reads YSYEKL. CDR3 length: 15 amino acids. V lost 4 bases, J lost 5 bases, and 17 bases lay in between. The CDR3 is CASSPRTLGWETQYF. CDR3 DNA sequence: TGCGCCAGCAGCCCCCGGACCTTAGGCTGGGAGACCCAGTACTTC.

The chain couples TRBV4-1 to TRBJ2-5, with 8 bases aligning to TRBD2. V gave up 3 bases and J gave up 5 bases; unmatched junction bases: 5. The CDR3 loop spans 14 amino acids. Germline CDR1 is MGHRA and CDR2 is YSYEKL. CDR3 loop: CASSHQTSEETQYF. CDR3 in DNA: TGCGCCAGCAGCCACCAGACTAGCGAGGAGACCCAGTACTTC.

The rearrangement joins TRBV20-1 to TRBJ2-5; possible D gene TRBD2, 5 bases. CDR3 length: 10 amino acids. The V end was cut by 5 bases, the J end by 7 bases, with 8 bases between. Germline V gene sequence: CDR1 DFQATT, CDR2 SNEGSKA (reference sequence). The CDR3 here is CSASAGTQYF. For the CDR3, the DNA is TGCAGTGCTTCGGCGGGGACCCAGTACTTC.

The rearrangement links TRBV29-1 to TRBJ2-1; 8 bases map to TRBD1. The V gene end was trimmed by 7 bases and the J gene end by 5 bases; junction bases not matched to a gene: 10. CDR3 length: 14 amino acids. CDR1 and CDR2 from the germline V gene are SQVTM and ANQGSEA. CDR3 in amino acids: CSGMDRELNNEQFF. In DNA form, the CDR3 reads TGCAGCGGCATGGACAGGGAACTGAACAATGAGCAGTTCTTC.

This clonotype was counted a single time. The CDR3 here is CASSQDREEQYF. The CDR3 DNA is TGTGCCAGCAGCCAGGATCGGGAGGAGCAGTACTTC. The rearrangement uses TRBV3-1 and TRBJ2-7; a weak D match, TRBD2 (6 bases). Per germline, CDR1 LGHDT and CDR2 YNNKEL (reference sequence). Trimming shortened V by 3 bases and J by 7 bases, and 10 bases separated the two germline ends. CDR3 length: 12 residues.

This clonotype was detected a few times. Mismatch with germline at one junction end may stem from a read error. The chain recombines TRBV11-2 with TRBJ1-6, with D possibly matching TRBD1 (5 bases). CDR1 and CDR2 (germline): SGHAT, FQNNGV. The CDR3 covers 14 residues. The CDR3 nucleotides read TGTGCCAGCAGCCGCCCGACAGTTTATTCACCCCCCCACTTT. Protein product: CASSRPTVYSPPHF.